This T cell receptor beta chain was sequenced during a study of T cell responses to AZD1222 COVID-19 vaccine. The CDR3 has 15 amino acids. The V segment lost 7 bases and the J segment 10 bases; nucleotides outside the gene matches: 13. Germline-derived CDR1 and CDR2 are SGHDT and YYEEEE. TCRdb keeps only in-frame clones here, not all; method: immunoSEQ multiplex PCR. This repertoire shows more than 70,000 clones, about 85% found once; its top ten account for approximately 13%. The material sequenced was peripheral blood, taken on day 0 of AZD1222 vaccination. The source is an adult in good health. The chain joins TRBV5-6 to TRBJ1-6, with 8 bases matching TRBD1. As DNA, the CDR3 is TGTGCCAGCGATGACAGGGGAAAGGGGAACTCACCCCTCCACTTT. Translation gives CASDDRGKGNSPLHF.